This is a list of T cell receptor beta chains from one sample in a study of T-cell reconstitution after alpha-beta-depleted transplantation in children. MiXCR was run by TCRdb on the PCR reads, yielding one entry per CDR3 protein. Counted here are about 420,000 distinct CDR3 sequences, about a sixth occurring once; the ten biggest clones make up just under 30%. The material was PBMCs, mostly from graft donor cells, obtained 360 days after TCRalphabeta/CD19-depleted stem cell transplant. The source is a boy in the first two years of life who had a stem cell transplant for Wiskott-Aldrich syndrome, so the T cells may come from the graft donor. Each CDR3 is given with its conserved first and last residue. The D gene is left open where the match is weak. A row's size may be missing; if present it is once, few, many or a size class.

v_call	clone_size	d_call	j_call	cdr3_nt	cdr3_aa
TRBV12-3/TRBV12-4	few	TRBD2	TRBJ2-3	TGTGCCAGCAGTACTAGCGGGAGTGGTACAGATACGCAGTATTTT	CASSTSGSGTDTQYF
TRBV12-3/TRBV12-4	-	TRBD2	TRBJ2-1	TGTGCCAGCACCCTACTTGCCGGGACTAGCGGGAGTAACAATGAGCAGTTCTTC	CASTLLAGTSGSNNEQFF
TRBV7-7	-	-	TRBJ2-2	TGTGCCAGCAGCTTAGTATGGGGGGCCGGGGAGCTGTTTTTT	CASSLVWGAGELFF
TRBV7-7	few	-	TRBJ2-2	TGTGCCAGCAGCGCGGGACAGAGGAACACCGGGGAGCTGTTTTTT	CASSAGQRNTGELFF
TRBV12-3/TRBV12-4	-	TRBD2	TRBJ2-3	TGTGCCAGCAGTTTTTCGGGGGGGGATACGCAGTATTTT	CASSFSGGDTQYF
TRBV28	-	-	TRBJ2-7	TGTGCCAGCAGTTTAGGGGACCGCTACGAGCAGTACTTC	CASSLGDRYEQYF
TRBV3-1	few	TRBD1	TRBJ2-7	TGTGCCAGCAGCCAAGATCTTGGAGGGACAGGGGGTCGCGAGCAGTACTTC	CASSQDLGGTGGREQYF
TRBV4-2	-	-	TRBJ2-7	TGTGCCAGCAGCCAGTTGGGGGGCGCCTACGAGCAGTACTTC	CASSQLGGAYEQYF
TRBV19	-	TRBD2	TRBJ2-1	TGTGCCAGTGGCCTTGGGCAGCGGGAGGGGAAATTGGCCTTGCATGAGCAGTTCTTC	CASGLGQREGKLALHEQFF
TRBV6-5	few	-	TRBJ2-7	TGTGCCAGCAGTTACCGGCCCGTAGGACAGACAACCTACGAGCAGTACTTC	CASSYRPVGQTTYEQYF
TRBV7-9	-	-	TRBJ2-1	TGTGCCAGCAGCTTAGTGAGGGAGCAGTTCTTC	CASSLVREQFF
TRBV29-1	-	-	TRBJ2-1	TGCAGCGCGGGACTTGTAAGGGGCAATGAGCAGTTCTTC	CSAGLVRGNEQFF
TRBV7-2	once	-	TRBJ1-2	TGTGCCAGCAGCTTTGGAGGGGTCGGTGATGGCTACACCTTC	CASSFGGVGDGYTF
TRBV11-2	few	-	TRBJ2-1	TGTGCCAGCAGCTTAGAAGGGACAATTTATGAGCAGTTCTTC	CASSLEGTIYEQFF
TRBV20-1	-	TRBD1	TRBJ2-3	TGCAGTGCTAGAGCCGGACAGGGACCTAGAGGGGGGGATACGCAGTATTTT	CSARAGQGPRGGDTQYF
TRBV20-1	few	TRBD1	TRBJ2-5	TGCAGTGCTAGATCGGGACAGGGAGGAGAGACCCAGTACTTC	CSARSGQGGETQYF
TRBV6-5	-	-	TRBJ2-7	TGTGCCAGCAGTTTTCGTCAAGGGGGGAAAAGCTACGAGCAGTACTTC	CASSFRQGGKSYEQYF
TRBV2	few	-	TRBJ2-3	TGTGCCAGCAGTGATAACTTAGCCAGTTACACAGATACGCAGTATTTT	CASSDNLASYTDTQYF
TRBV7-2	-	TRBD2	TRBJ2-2	TGTGCCAGCAGCTTAGGAGCTAGCGGGAAGAACACCGGGGAGCTGTTTTTT	CASSLGASGKNTGELFF
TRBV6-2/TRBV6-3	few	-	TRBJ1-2	TGTGCCAGCTCAGGGAGGGGCTACACCTTC	CASSGRGYTF
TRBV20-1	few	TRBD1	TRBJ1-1	TGCAGTGCTAGAGTCCTGGACAGGGAAGCTGAAGCTTTCTTT	CSARVLDREAEAFF
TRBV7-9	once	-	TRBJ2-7	TGTGCCAGCAGTTCCGAGGGGACCTACGAGCAGTACTTC	CASSSEGTYEQYF
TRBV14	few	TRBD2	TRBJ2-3	TGTGCCAGCAGCCAAGATGGGCCACTAGCGGGAGTGACAGATACGCAGTATTTT	CASSQDGPLAGVTDTQYF
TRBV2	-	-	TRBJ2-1	TGTGCCAGCAGTGATTCGCGGGTTGGGGTGCAGTTCTTC	CASSDSRVGVQFF
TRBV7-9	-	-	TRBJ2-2	TGTGCCAGCAGCTTACTTGGCCAGATGAACACCGGGGAGCTGTTTTTT	CASSLLGQMNTGELFF
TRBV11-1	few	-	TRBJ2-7	TGTGCCAGCAGCCCACGGGACTTCCTAGGGTACGAGCAGTACTTC	CASSPRDFLGYEQYF
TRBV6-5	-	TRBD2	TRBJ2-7	TGTGCCAGCAGTTACACCCTTCTAGCGGGGGCTTACGAGCAGTACTTC	CASSYTLLAGAYEQYF
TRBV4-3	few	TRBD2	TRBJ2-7	TGCGCCAGCAGCCACCGTGAGGGACTAGCCTACGAGCAGTACTTC	CASSHREGLAYEQYF
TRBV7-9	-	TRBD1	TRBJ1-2	TGTGCCAGCAGCTTACTGTCGGGACAGGCCGCTTATGGCTACACCTTC	CASSLLSGQAAYGYTF
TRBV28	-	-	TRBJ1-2	TGTGCCAGCAGTTTGGCGCAGGGACTAGACTGGGGCTACACCTTC	CASSLAQGLDWGYTF
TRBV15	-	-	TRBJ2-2	TGTGCCACCAGCAGGGGCTGGGGCCCGAACACCGGGGAGCTGTTTTTT	CATSRGWGPNTGELFF
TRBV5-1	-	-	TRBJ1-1	TGCGCCAGCATCCTCGACCCGGGAGACACTGAAGCTTTCTTT	CASILDPGDTEAFF
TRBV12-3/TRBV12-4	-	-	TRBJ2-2	TGTGCCAGCAGTCGAATAAGAACCGGGGAGCTGTTTTTT	CASSRIRTGELFF
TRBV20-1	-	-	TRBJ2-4	TGCAGTGCTAAGGGGGCCGGGAGTAACATTCAGTACTTC	CSAKGAGSNIQYF
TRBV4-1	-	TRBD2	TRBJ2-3	TGCGCCAGCAGCCAAGCTAGCGGGAGGGCCTTCGATACGCAGTATTTT	CASSQASGRAFDTQYF
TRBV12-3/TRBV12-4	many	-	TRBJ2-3	TGTGCCAGCAGGACCATTAGCAGAGATACGCAGTATTTT	CASRTISRDTQYF
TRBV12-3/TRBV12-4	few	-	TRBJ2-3	TGTGCCAGCAGTTCCCCCTCCCGCACAGATACGCAGTATTTT	CASSSPSRTDTQYF
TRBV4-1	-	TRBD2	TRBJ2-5	TGCGCCAGCAGCCCACAACTAGCGTTTCAAGAGACCCAGTACTTC	CASSPQLAFQETQYF
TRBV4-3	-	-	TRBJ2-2	TGCGCCAGCAGCCAAGAACAGGGGAGGGCCGGGGAGCTGTTTTTT	CASSQEQGRAGELFF
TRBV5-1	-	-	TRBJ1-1	TGCGCCAGCAGCCTGAGCCCCGGCATTGAAGCTTTCTTT	CASSLSPGIEAFF
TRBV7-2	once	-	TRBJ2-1	TGTGCCAGCAGCTTCAGGGGAGGGAGAAACAATGAGCAGTTCTTC	CASSFRGGRNNEQFF
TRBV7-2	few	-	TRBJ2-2	TGTGCCAGCAGCTTATTCGGCGGGAAAGGGACCGGGGAGCTGTTTTTT	CASSLFGGKGTGELFF
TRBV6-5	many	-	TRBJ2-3	TGTGCCAGCAGTCGAGGAGATACGCAGTATTTT	CASSRGDTQYF
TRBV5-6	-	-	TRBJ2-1	TGTGCCAGCAGCTTAGATTGGTATGAGCAGTTCTTC	CASSLDWYEQFF
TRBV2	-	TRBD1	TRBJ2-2	TGTGCCAGCATGGGACAGGGAATCCGCACCGGGGAGCTGTTTTTT	CASMGQGIRTGELFF
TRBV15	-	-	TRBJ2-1	TGTGCCACCAGCGGCTTTTTTCAGCACAATGAGCAGTTCTTC	CATSGFFQHNEQFF
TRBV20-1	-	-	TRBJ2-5	TGCAGTGCTCCTAGAGCCATAGCACCAGAGACCCAGTACTTC	CSAPRAIAPETQYF
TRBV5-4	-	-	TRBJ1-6	TGTGCCAGCAGCTTAGAGCCGATGGATTCACCCCTCCACTTT	CASSLEPMDSPLHF
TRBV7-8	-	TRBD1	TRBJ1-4	TGTGCCAGCAGCTTAGGTTACAGGGGGCCTGGCGTAAAACTGTTTTTT	CASSLGYRGPGVKLFF
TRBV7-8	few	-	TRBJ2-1	TGTGCCAGCAGCTTAGTCTCGGGGCACAATGAGCAGTTCTTC	CASSLVSGHNEQFF
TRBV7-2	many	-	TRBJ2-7	TGTGCCAGCAGACCGGAACGGAGCTCCTACGAGCAGTACTTC	CASRPERSSYEQYF
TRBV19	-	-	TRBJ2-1	TGTGCCAGTAGTGCTTTGGTGGGCTACAATGAGCAGTTCTTC	CASSALVGYNEQFF
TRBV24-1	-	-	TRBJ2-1	TGTGCCACCAGTGATTTGGTTCAGGGGGGCAATGAGCAGTTCTTC	CATSDLVQGGNEQFF
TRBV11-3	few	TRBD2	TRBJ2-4	TGTGCCAGCAGCACCTCCGGGACTAAGGTCAACATTCAGTACTTC	CASSTSGTKVNIQYF
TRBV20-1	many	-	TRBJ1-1	TGCAGTGCTAGAGAAACGGGAGTGAACACTGAAGCTTTCTTT	CSARETGVNTEAFF
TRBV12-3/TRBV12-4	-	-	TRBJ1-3	TGTGCCAGCAGTTGGCCGTCCAGAGCTGGAAACACCATATATTTT	CASSWPSRAGNTIYF
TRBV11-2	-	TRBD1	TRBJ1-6	TGTGCCAGCAGCCCAGGGACAGGGTTGAATTCACCCCTCCACTTT	CASSPGTGLNSPLHF
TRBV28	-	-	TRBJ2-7	TGTGCCAGCAGTGACCCACCTGATGGGTACGAGCAGTACTTC	CASSDPPDGYEQYF